This is a list of T cell receptor beta chains from one sample in a study of post-analysis software for immune sequencing data. TCRdb re-analysed the PCR reads in MiXCR, keeping a single row per CDR3 protein. The table lists about 540,000 distinct CDR3 sequences, around 34% of them singletons. The sequencing input was blood. Receptor source: a girl aged 2 to 17 with multiple sclerosis. CDR3s include the opening cysteine and the closing phenylalanine or tryptophan. A D gene is named only where the DNA matches it firmly. Clone size is not always given. Where it is, it says once, few, many or a class for expanded clones.

V	size	J	D	CDR3	DNA
TRBV5-1	few	TRBJ2-3	.	CASSPPARVDTQYF	TGCGCCAGCAGCCCCCCGGCAAGGGTGGATACGCAGTATTTT
TRBV20-1	.	TRBJ1-2	.	CSASAGNNYGYTF	TGCAGTGCTAGTGCAGGAAATAACTATGGCTACACCTTC
TRBV6-5	once	TRBJ2-2	.	CASSSDAVTGELFF	TGTGCCAGCAGTTCCGACGCGGTAACCGGGGAGCTGTTTTTT
TRBV7-9	.	TRBJ1-5	.	CASSLEGRNNQPQHF	TGTGCCAGCAGCTTAGAGGGGAGAAACAATCAGCCCCAGCATTTT
TRBV4-1	.	TRBJ2-6	.	CASSQAARTRTFSGANVLTF	TGCGCCAGCAGCCAAGCTGCAAGGACCCGAACGTTCTCTGGGGCCAACGTCCTGACTTTC
TRBV29-1	.	TRBJ1-1	.	CSVETRRGWSTEAFF	TGCAGCGTTGAAACGAGAAGGGGATGGTCCACTGAAGCTTTCTTT
TRBV5-1	few	TRBJ1-2	.	CASSLAGATDPNYGYTF	TGCGCCAGCAGCTTGGCTGGGGCGACAGACCCTAACTATGGCTACACCTTC
TRBV2	.	TRBJ1-6	.	CASSDRGWRSPLHF	TGTGCCAGCAGTGATAGGGGATGGCGATCACCCCTCCACTTT
TRBV5-1	.	TRBJ2-7	.	CASSLAATSAYEQYF	TGCGCCAGCAGCTTGGCTGCCACGTCGGCCTACGAGCAGTACTTC
TRBV7-3	few	TRBJ2-3	TRBD2	CASSLLAGGPDTQYF	TGTGCCAGCAGCTTACTAGCGGGGGGGCCGGATACGCAGTATTTT
TRBV5-1	.	TRBJ2-5	.	CASSLAGLLQETQYF	TGCGCCAGCAGCTTGGCGGGCCTTCTCCAAGAGACCCAGTACTTT
TRBV5-1	few	TRBJ2-3	TRBD2	CASSLGASGGPSTDTQYF	TGCGCCAGCAGCCTGGGGGCTAGCGGGGGACCAAGCACAGATACGCAGTATTTT
TRBV3-1	.	TRBJ1-4	TRBD1	CASTRGTGLSANEKLFF	TGTGCCAGCACCAGGGGGACAGGGCTGTCGGCTAATGAAAAACTGTTTTTT
TRBV20-1	.	TRBJ1-5	.	CSARGKDLRSGNQPQHF	TGCAGTGCTAGGGGAAAGGACCTGCGTTCGGGCAATCAGCCCCAGCATTTT
TRBV5-1	few	TRBJ2-1	.	CASSSRAVNSYNEQFF	TGCGCCAGCAGCTCCAGAGCGGTGAACTCCTACAATGAGCAGTTCTTC
TRBV11-2	many	TRBJ1-2	.	CASSFDSNYGYTF	TGTGCCAGCAGCTTCGACAGTAACTATGGCTACACCTTC
TRBV7-2	.	TRBJ2-6	.	CASTGAAGANVLTF	TGTGCCAGCACGGGGGCGGCTGGGGCCAACGTCCTGACTTTC
TRBV10-2	.	TRBJ2-3	.	CASSELAPTQYF	TGCGCCAGCAGTGAGCTAGCGCCGACGCAGTATTTT
TRBV12-3/TRBV12-4	.	TRBJ2-3	.	CASSRDDTDTQYF	TGTGCCAGCAGCCGGGACGACACAGATACGCAGTATTTT
TRBV7-3	.	TRBJ2-2	TRBD2	CASSASGGADTGELFF	TGTGCCAGCAGCGCTAGCGGGGGGGCCGACACCGGGGAGCTGTTTTTT
TRBV5-1	.	TRBJ2-5	TRBD1	CASSSDRWRETQYF	TGCGCCAGCAGCTCGGACAGGTGGAGGGAGACCCAGTACTTC
TRBV27	.	TRBJ1-1	TRBD1	CASSFGPDRDAEAFF	TGTGCCAGCAGTTTCGGCCCCGACAGGGACGCTGAAGCTTTCTTT
TRBV6-1	.	TRBJ1-1	.	CASRNQLQANTEAFF	TGTGCCAGCAGGAACCAGTTACAGGCGAACACTGAAGCTTTCTTT
TRBV7-8	.	TRBJ2-7	.	CASGVSEQYF	TGTGCCAGCGGTGTGTCCGAGCAGTACTTC
TRBV7-7	many	TRBJ2-5	TRBD2	CASSPGTSGGAPETQYF	TGTGCCAGCAGCCCCGGGACTAGCGGGGGGGCCCCAGAGACCCAGTACTTC
TRBV12-3/TRBV12-4	few	TRBJ2-1	TRBD1	CASRSDRSSYNEQFF	TGTGCCAGCAGGTCGGACAGGAGCTCCTACAATGAGCAGTTCTTC
TRBV6-2/TRBV6-3	few	TRBJ2-1	.	CASSKGHLSSYNEQFF	TGTGCCAGCAGTAAGGGGCATTTAAGCTCCTACAATGAGCAGTTCTTC
TRBV20-1	few	TRBJ1-1	.	CSGRDKNTEAFF	TGCAGTGGTCGGGACAAGAACACTGAAGCTTTCTTT
TRBV5-6	.	TRBJ2-5	.	CAGSIGWSRPGTQYF	TGTGCCGGCAGCATTGGATGGAGCCGACCGGGGACCCAGTACTTC
TRBV20-1	.	TRBJ2-5	TRBD2	CSARALNAQAGGVWETQYF	TGCAGTGCTAGAGCTCTAAACGCCCAAGCGGGGGGAGTTTGGGAGACCCAGTACTTC
TRBV3-1	.	TRBJ1-6	TRBD1	CASRRTGDGSPLHF	TGTGCCAGCAGGAGGACAGGGGATGGCTCACCCCTCCACTTT
TRBV12-3/TRBV12-4	few	TRBJ2-7	TRBD2	CASSYSPGLGSSYNEQYF	TGTGCCAGCAGCTATTCGCCCGGACTAGGGAGCTCCTACAATGAGCAGTACTTC
TRBV7-2	.	TRBJ2-3	.	CASSPGGFGHTQYF	TGTGCCAGCAGCCCTGGGGGATTCGGGCATACGCAGTATTTT
TRBV12-3/TRBV12-4	few	TRBJ1-2	.	CASRGLRADGYTF	TGTGCCAGCAGGGGGTTGAGGGCTGATGGCTACACCTTC
TRBV25-1	.	TRBJ2-3	.	CASSEYLLDTQYF	TGTGCCAGCAGTGAATACCTACTTGATACGCAGTATTTT
TRBV12-5	.	TRBJ1-1	.	CASGLVLGTYSLEAFF	TGTGCTAGTGGTTTGGTACTAGGGACATACTCCCTTGAAGCTTTCTTT
TRBV29-1	few	TRBJ1-2	.	CSAIQGTNYGYTF	TGCAGCGCAATACAGGGTACTAACTATGGCTACACCTTC
TRBV5-1	.	TRBJ1-4	.	CASSVEGGPSNEKLFF	TGCGCCAGCAGCGTCGAGGGGGGCCCTTCTAATGAAAAACTGTTTTTT
TRBV12-3/TRBV12-4	.	TRBJ2-3	.	CASIDSGLTDTQYF	TGTGCCAGCATCGACTCAGGGCTCACAGATACGCAGTATTTT
TRBV14	.	TRBJ2-1	.	CASSQERDRYNEQFF	TGTGCCAGCAGCCAAGAAAGGGATAGATACAATGAGCAGTTCTTC
TRBV5-1	.	TRBJ1-1	.	CANSLGTFGPEAFF	TGCGCCAACAGCTTAGGGACGTTCGGCCCTGAAGCTTTCTTT
TRBV6-5	many	TRBJ2-1	.	CASSYSRASFYNEQFF	TGTGCCAGCAGTTACTCGAGGGCTAGCTTCTACAATGAGCAGTTCTTC
TRBV29-1	many	TRBJ2-5	TRBD2	CSVVREGGETQYF	TGCAGCGTTGTCAGGGAGGGAGGGGAGACCCAGTACTTC
TRBV7-2	.	TRBJ2-1	.	CASSLRNGQGNEQFF	TGTGCCAGCAGCTTACGCAATGGGCAGGGCAATGAGCAGTTCTTC
TRBV15	.	TRBJ2-5	.	CATRRGSETQYF	TGTGCCACCCGCCGGGGATCAGAGACCCAGTACTTC
TRBV29-1	.	TRBJ1-1	TRBD1	CSVEKGTGAEAFF	TGCAGCGTAGAAAAAGGGACAGGGGCTGAAGCTTTCTTT
TRBV5-1	few	TRBJ2-7	TRBD2	CASSLGGGVPYEQYF	TGCGCCAGCAGCTTGGGGGGAGGGGTACCCTACGAGCAGTACTTC
TRBV5-1	.	TRBJ2-7	TRBD1	CASRPTGTGFYEQYF	TGCGCCAGCAGGCCGACCGGGACAGGGTTCTACGAGCAGTACTTC
TRBV27	few	TRBJ1-6	.	CASSPRTVNSPLHF	TGTGCCAGCAGTCCGAGGACAGTTAATTCACCCCTCCACTTT
TRBV28	.	TRBJ2-1	TRBD1	CASSPPGGVETQFF	TGTGCCAGCAGTCCCCCAGGGGGTGTAGAGACCCAGTTCTTC
TRBV6-6	.	TRBJ2-6	.	CASSYGFSGANVLTF	TGTGCCAGCAGTTATGGGTTCTCTGGGGCCAACGTCCTGACTTTC
TRBV10-1	.	TRBJ2-2	.	CASRDTFSGNTGELFF	TGCGCCAGCAGGGATACCTTTAGCGGGAACACCGGGGAGCTGTTTTTT
TRBV5-6	few	TRBJ2-7	TRBD1	CASSLPRTGNLYEQYF	TGTGCCAGCAGCTTACCACGGACAGGCAATCTCTACGAGCAGTACTTC